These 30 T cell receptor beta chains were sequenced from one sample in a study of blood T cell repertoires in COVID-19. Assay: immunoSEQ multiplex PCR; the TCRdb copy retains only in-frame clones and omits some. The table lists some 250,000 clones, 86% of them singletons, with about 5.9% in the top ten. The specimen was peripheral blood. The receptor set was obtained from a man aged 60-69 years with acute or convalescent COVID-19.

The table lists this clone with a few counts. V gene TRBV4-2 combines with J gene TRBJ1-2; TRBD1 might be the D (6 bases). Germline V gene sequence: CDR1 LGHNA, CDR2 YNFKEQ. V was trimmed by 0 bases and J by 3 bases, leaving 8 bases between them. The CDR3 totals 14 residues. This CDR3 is CASSQEYRDYGYTF. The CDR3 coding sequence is TGTGCCAGCAGCCAAGAATACAGGGACTATGGCTACACCTTC.

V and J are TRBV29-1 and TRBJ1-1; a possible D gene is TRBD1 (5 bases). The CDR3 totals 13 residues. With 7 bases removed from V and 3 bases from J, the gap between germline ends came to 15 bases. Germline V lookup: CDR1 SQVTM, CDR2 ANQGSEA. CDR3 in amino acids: CSALGGGDTEAFF. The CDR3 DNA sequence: TGCAGCGCCCTGGGGGGTGGGGACACTGAAGCTTTCTTT.

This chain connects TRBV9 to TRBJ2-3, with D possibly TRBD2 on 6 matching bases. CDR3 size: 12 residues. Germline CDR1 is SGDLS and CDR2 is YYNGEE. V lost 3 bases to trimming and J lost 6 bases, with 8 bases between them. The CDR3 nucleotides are TGTGCCAGCAGCGCCGCGGGGGATACGCAGTATTTT. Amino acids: CASSAAGDTQYF. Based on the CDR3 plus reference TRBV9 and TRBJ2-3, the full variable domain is DSGVTQTPKHLITATGQRVTLRCSPRSGDLSVYWYQQSLDQGLQFLIQYYNGEERAKGNILERFSAQQFPDLHSELNLSSLELGDSALYFCASSAAGDTQYFGPGTRLTVL.

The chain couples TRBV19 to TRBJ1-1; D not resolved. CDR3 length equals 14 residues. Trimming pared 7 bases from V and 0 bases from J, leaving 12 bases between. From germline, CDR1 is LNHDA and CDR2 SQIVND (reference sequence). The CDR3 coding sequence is TGTGCCAGTACAAAGGCGAGGCTGAACACTGAAGCTTTCTTT. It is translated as CASTKARLNTEAFF.

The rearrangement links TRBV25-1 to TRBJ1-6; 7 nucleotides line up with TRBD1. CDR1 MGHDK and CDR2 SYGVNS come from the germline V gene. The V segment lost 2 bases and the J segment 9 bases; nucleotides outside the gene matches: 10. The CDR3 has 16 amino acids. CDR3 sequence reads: CASSEIETGFGSPLHF. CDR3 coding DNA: TGTGCCAGCAGTGAAATAGAGACAGGGTTTGGTTCACCCCTCCACTTT.

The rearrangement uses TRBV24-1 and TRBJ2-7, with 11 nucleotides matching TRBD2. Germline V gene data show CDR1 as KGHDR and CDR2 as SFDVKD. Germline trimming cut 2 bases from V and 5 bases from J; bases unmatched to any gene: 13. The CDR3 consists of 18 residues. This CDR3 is CATSDSASGRRLSNEQYF. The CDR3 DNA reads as TGTGCCACCAGTGATTCCGCTAGCGGGAGGAGGTTGAGTAACGAGCAGTACTTC.

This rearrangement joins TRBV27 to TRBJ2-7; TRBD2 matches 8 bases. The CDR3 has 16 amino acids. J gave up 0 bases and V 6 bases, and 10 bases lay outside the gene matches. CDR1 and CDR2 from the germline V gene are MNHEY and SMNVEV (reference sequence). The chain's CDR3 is CASRLNRGGSSYEQYF. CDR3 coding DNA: TGTGCCAGCAGACTAAACCGGGGGGGTTCCTCCTACGAGCAGTACTTC.

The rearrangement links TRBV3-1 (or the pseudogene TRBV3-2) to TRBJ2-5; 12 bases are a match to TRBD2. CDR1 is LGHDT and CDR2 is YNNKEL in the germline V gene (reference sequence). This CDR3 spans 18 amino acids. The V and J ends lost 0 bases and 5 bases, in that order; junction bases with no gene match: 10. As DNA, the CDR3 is TGTGCCAGCAGCCAAGATGGGGGCGGACTAGCGGGGAGGGAGACCCAGTACTTC. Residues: CASSQDGGGLAGRETQYF.

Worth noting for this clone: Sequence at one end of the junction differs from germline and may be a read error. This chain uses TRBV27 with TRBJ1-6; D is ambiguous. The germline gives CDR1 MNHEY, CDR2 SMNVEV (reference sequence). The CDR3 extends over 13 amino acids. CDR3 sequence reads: CASSLSIKGPGDF. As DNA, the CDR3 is TGTGCCAGCAGTTTATCGATTAAGGGCCCCGGGGACTTT.

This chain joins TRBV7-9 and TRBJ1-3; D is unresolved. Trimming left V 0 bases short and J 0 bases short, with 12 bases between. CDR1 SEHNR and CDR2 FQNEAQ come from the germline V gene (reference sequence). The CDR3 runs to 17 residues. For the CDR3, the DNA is TGTGCCAGCAGCTTAGCGTCGGGAGGTCTCTCTGGAAACACCATATATTTT. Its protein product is CASSLASGGLSGNTIYF.

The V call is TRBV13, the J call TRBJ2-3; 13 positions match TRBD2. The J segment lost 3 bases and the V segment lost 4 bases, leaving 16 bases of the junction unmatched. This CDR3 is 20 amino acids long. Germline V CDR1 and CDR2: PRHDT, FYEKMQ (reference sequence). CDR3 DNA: TGTGCCAGCAGCTCCCTCACCAGACTAGCGGGAGGAGTAAGTACAGATACGCAGTATTTT. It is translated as CASSSLTRLAGGVSTDTQYF.

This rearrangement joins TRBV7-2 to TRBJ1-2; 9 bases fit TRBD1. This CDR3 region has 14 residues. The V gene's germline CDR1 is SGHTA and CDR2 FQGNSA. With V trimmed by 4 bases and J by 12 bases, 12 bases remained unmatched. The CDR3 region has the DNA TGTGCCAGCAGCTCTACAGGACAGGGGTTCGCTAACACCTTC. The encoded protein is CASSSTGQGFANTF.

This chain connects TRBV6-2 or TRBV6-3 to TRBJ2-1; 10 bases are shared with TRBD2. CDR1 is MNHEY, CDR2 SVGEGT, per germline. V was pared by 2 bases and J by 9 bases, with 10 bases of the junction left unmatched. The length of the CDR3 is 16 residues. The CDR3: CASSYGRGLAGVEQFF. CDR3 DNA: TGTGCCAGCAGTTACGGTCGAGGGCTAGCGGGAGTTGAGCAGTTCTTC.

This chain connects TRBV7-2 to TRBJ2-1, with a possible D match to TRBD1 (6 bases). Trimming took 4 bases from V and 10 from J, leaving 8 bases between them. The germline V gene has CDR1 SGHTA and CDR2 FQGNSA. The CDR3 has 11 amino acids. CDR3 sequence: CASSYRGEQFF. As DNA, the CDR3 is TGTGCCAGCAGCTATAGGGGGGAGCAGTTCTTC.

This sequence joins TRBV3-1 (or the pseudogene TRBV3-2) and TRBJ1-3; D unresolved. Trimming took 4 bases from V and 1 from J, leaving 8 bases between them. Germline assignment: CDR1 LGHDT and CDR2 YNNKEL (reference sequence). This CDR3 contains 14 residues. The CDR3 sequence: CASSPHGSGNTIYF. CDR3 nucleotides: TGTGCCAGCAGCCCCCACGGGTCTGGAAACACCATATATTTT.

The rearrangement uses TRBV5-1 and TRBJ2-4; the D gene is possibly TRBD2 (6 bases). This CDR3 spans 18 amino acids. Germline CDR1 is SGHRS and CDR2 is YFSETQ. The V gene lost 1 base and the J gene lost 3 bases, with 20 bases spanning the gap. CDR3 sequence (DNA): TGCGCCAGCAGCTTGCGCCCTTTGGGGGGTAATGGCAAAAACATTCAGTACTTC. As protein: CASSLRPLGGNGKNIQYF.

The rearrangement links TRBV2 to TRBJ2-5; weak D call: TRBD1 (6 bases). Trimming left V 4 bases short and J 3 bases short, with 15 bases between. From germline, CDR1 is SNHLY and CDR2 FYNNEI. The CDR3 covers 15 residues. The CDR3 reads CASSGRGTAEETQYF. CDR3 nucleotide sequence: TGTGCCAGCAGTGGAAGGGGGACCGCGGAAGAGACCCAGTACTTC. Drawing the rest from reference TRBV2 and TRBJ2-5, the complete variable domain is EPEVTQTPSHQVTQMGQEVILRCVPISNHLYFYWYRQILGQKVEFLVSFYNNEISEKSEIFDDQFSVERPDGSNFTLKIRSTKLEDSAMYFCASSGRGTAEETQYFGPGTRLLVL.

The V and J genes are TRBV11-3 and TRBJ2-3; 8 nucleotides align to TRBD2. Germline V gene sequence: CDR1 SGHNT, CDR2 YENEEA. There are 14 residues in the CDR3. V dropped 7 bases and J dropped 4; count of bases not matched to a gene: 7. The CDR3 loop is CASTLGLDSDTQYF. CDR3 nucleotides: TGTGCCAGCACCCTGGGACTAGACTCAGATACGCAGTATTTT.

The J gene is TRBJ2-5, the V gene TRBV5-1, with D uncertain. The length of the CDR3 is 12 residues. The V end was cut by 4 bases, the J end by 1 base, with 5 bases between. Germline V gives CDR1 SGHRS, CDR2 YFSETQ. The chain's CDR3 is CASSEPQETQYF. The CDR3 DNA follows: TGCGCCAGCAGCGAGCCCCAAGAGACCCAGTACTTC.

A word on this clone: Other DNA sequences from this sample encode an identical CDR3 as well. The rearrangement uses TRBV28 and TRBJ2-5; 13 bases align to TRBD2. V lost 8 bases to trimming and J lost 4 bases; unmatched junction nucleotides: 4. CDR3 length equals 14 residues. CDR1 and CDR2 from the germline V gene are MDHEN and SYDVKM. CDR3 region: CASSRLAGGETQYF. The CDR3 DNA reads TGTGCCAGCTCCCGACTAGCGGGAGGAGAGACCCAGTACTTC.

The CDR3 DNA sequence: TGTGCCAGTAGTATCTACTCTGGGGCCAACGTCCTGACTTTC. Amino acids: CASSIYSGANVLTF. The chain has TRBV19 and TRBJ2-6, with D hard to call. The CDR3 is 14 residues long. Looked up from germline, CDR1 is LNHDA and CDR2 is SQIVND (reference sequence). Trimming cost V 3 bases and J 0 bases, with 3 bases left between them.

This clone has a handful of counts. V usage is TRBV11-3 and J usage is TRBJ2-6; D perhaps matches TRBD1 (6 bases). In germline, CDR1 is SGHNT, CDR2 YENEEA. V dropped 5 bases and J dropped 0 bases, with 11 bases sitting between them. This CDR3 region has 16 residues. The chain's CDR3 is CASSHRDPSGANVLTF. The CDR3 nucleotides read TGTGCCAGCAGCCACAGGGACCCCTCTGGGGCCAACGTCCTGACTTTC.

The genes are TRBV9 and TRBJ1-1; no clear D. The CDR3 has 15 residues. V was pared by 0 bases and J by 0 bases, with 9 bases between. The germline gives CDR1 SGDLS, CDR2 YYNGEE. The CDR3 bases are TGTGCCAGCAGCGTAGATTTGGCTTTGAACACTGAAGCTTTCTTT. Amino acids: CASSVDLALNTEAFF.

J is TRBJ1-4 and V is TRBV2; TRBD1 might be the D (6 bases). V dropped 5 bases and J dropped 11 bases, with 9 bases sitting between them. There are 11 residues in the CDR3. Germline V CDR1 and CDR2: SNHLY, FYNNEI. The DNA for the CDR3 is TGTGCCAGCAGTTCCGGACAGAAACTGTTTTTT. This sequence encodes CASSSGQKLFF.

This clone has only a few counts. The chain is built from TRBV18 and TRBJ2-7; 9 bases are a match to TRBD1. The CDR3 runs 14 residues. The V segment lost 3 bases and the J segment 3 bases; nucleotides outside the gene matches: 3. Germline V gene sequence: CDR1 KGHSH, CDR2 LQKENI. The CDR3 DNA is TGTGCCAGCTCACCGCCGGGACAGGGCTACGAGCAGTACTTC. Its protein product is CASSPPGQGYEQYF.

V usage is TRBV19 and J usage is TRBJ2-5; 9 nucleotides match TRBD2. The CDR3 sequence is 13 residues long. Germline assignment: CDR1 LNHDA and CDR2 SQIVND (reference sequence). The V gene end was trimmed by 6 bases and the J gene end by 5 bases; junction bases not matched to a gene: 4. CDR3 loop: CASRLAGRETQYF. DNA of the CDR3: TGTGCCAGTAGACTAGCGGGTCGGGAGACCCAGTACTTC.

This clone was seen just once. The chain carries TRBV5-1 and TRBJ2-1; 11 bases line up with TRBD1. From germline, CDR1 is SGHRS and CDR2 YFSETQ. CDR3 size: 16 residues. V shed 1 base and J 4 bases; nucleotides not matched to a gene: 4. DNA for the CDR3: TGCGCCAGCAGCTTGAGGACAGGGGGCTTATACAATGAGCAGTTCTTC. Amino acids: CASSLRTGGLYNEQFF.

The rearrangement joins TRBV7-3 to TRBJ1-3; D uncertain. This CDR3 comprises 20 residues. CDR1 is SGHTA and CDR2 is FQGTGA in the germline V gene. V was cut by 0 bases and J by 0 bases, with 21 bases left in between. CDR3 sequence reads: CASSLTHAGGYNFSGNTIYF. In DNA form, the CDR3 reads TGTGCCAGCAGCTTAACCCATGCGGGCGGCTACAACTTCTCTGGAAACACCATATATTTT.

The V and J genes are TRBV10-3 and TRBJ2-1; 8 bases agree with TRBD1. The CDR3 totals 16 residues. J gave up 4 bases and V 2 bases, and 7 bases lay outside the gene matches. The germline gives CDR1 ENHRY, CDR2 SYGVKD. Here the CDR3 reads CAISEDGQGAYNEQFF. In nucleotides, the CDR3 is TGTGCCATCAGTGAGGACGGGCAGGGGGCTTACAATGAGCAGTTCTTC.

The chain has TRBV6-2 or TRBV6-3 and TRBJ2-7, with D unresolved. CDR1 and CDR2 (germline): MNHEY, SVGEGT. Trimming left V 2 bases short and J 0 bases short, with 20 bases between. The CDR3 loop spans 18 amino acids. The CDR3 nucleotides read TGTGCCAGCAGTTACCCGTCTACCCGTTACAGCTACTCCTACGAGCAGTACTTC. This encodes CASSYPSTRYSYSYEQYF.